A single sample gave rise to the 24 T cell receptor beta chains below, sequenced in a study of blood T cells in healthy people across ages. For the second PCR, which ran for about 7 to 11 cycles, a sample-barcoded 5' primer and a J-beta primer mix were used. TCRdb reanalysed the 5' RACE reads using MiXCR and keeps one entry per CDR3 protein. Among 850,000 to 1,000,000 distinct CDR3 sequences listed, roughly half were seen once. Sequencing was carried out using blood. These receptors were collected from a woman aged 60-70 years in good health.

This clonotype was seen only a few times. This chain uses TRBV13 with TRBJ2-5, with D unresolved. This CDR3 contains 13 residues. Trimming stripped 2 bases from V and 4 bases from J, with 8 bases between. The germline V gene has CDR1 PRHDT and CDR2 FYEKMQ (reference sequence). The DNA of the CDR3 is TGTGCCAGCAGCTTAAGGTTTATAGAGACCCAGTACTTC. As protein: CASSLRFIETQYF.

The chain has TRBV7-2 and TRBJ2-1; maybe TRBD1 (7 bases). This CDR3 spans 15 amino acids. Germline CDR1 is SGHTA and CDR2 is FQGNSA. V lost 2 bases and J 3 bases, leaving 11 bases between the germline ends. The CDR3 region is CASSLSGGFYNEQFF. CDR3 DNA: TGTGCCAGCAGCTTATCAGGGGGGTTCTACAATGAGCAGTTCTTC.

The V call is TRBV19, the J call TRBJ2-7; perhaps D is TRBD1 or TRBD2 (5 bases each). The germline CDR1 and CDR2 sequences are LNHDA and SQIVND (reference sequence). The CDR3 covers 13 residues. Trimming took 4 bases from V and 3 from J, leaving 10 bases between them. The CDR3 nucleotides are TGTGCCAGTAGTACTTGGGACGGCTACGAGCAGTACTTC. The encoded protein is CASSTWDGYEQYF.

A few counts support this clonotype. Here the CDR3 reads CASSLGLGSSYEQYF. The DNA for the CDR3 is TGTGCCAGCAGCCTTGGACTAGGTAGCTCCTACGAGCAGTACTTC. This chain connects TRBV3-1 to TRBJ2-7; 7 bases map to TRBD2. The CDR3 spans 15 residues. CDR1 LGHDT and CDR2 YNNKEL come from the germline V gene (reference sequence). J lost 0 bases, V lost 4 bases, and 6 bases had no gene match.

The chain employs TRBV21-1 and TRBJ1-5; TRBD1 reflects the table's D call only, with no check against the DNA. TRBV21-1 is a pseudogene locus. The CDR3 has 18 residues. DNA of the CDR3: TGTGCCAGCAGCGAAGGGACACTAGTAGAGGATAGCAATCAGCCCCAGCATTTT. This codes for CASSEGTLVEDSNQPQHF.

This clonotype has only a few counts. The chain has TRBV11-3 and TRBJ2-3, with D unclear. CDR3 length equals 14 residues. V was shortened by 1 base and J by 5 bases, with 10 bases between the two germline ends. CDR1 SGHNT and CDR2 YENEEA come from the germline V gene. The DNA of the CDR3 is TGTGCCAGCAGCTTAGGAAGTGGCGAAGATACGCAGTATTTT. As protein: CASSLGSGEDTQYF.

The chain combines TRBV7-9 with TRBJ2-5; D unclear. V lost 5 bases and J 3 bases, leaving 10 bases between the germline ends. Germline assignment: CDR1 SEHNR and CDR2 FQNEAQ (reference sequence). The CDR3 length is 13 residues. The CDR3 is CASSADWKETQYF. The CDR3 region has the DNA TGTGCCAGCAGCGCCGACTGGAAAGAGACCCAGTACTTC.

The V call is TRBV7-3, the J call TRBJ1-6; D is possibly TRBD1 (6 bases). The CDR3 is 16 residues long. The ends were cut back, 5 bases at V and 8 bases at J, with 19 bases in the middle. CDR1 is SGHTA and CDR2 is FQGTGA in the germline V gene. The CDR3 spells CASSQTGHPSDSPLHF. CDR3 bases: TGTGCCAGCAGCCAGACGGGACATCCCTCGGATTCACCCCTCCACTTT.

The chain recombines TRBV9 with TRBJ2-3; no firm D call. Trimming removed 0 bases at V and 1 base at J, with 12 bases between. Germline CDR1 is SGDLS and CDR2 is YYNGEE. The CDR3 contains 16 residues. CDR3 bases: TGTGCCAGCAGCGTAGGTCGAGCAATGGGCACAGATACGCAGTATTTT. Amino acids: CASSVGRAMGTDTQYF.

This clonotype came up a few times. V usage is TRBV30 and J usage is TRBJ2-3, with 8 bases fitting TRBD2. Germline values: CDR1 GTSNPN, CDR2 SVGIG (reference sequence). The V segment lost 0 bases and the J segment 2 bases; nucleotides outside the gene matches: 13. This CDR3 comprises 18 residues. The CDR3: CAWSVRVGREVPTDTQYF. The CDR3 region has the DNA TGTGCCTGGAGTGTAAGAGTAGGGCGGGAGGTCCCCACAGATACGCAGTATTTT.

The rearrangement links TRBV6-5 to TRBJ2-6; the D is unclear. This CDR3 region has 13 residues. Per germline, CDR1 MNHEY and CDR2 SVGAGI. V was shortened by 5 bases and J by 4 bases, with 6 bases between the two germline ends. The CDR3 bases are TGTGCCAGCAGTGGACGGGGGGCCAACGTCCTGACTTTC. Protein sequence: CASSGRGANVLTF.

The gene calls are TRBV25-1 and TRBJ1-1; D not resolved. Trimming shortened V by 3 bases and J by 4 bases, and 18 bases separated the two germline ends. The CDR3 has 16 amino acids. Per the germline V gene, CDR1 is MGHDK and CDR2 is SYGVNS. CDR3 sequence (DNA): TGTGCCAGCAGTGACCGCCGGGAACCTGCGGGCACTGAAGCTTTCTTT. Its translation is CASSDRREPAGTEAFF.

The chain combines TRBV28 with TRBJ1-2; D is unclear. Trimming removed 5 bases from V and 2 bases from J, with 9 bases in between. Germline lookup yields CDR1 MDHEN and CDR2 SYDVKM. This CDR3 has 13 residues. CDR3 coding DNA: TGTGCCAGCAGTCTACAGTGGAACTATGGCTACACCTTC. As protein: CASSLQWNYGYTF.

The chain is built from TRBV20-1 and TRBJ2-7; D not certain. V was cut by 2 bases and J by 3 bases, with 8 bases left in between. The CDR3 contains 12 residues. Germline V gene sequence: CDR1 DFQATT, CDR2 SNEGSKA (reference sequence). The CDR3 DNA sequence: TGCAGTGCTAGACGGTGGGGCTACGAGCAGTACTTC. As protein: CSARRWGYEQYF.

This clonotype has a handful of counts. The V gene is TRBV4-2, the J gene TRBJ2-2; D is possibly TRBD1 or TRBD2 (7 bases each). From germline, CDR1 is LGHNA and CDR2 YNFKEQ. V dropped 5 bases and J dropped 0 bases, with 16 bases sitting between them. CDR3 size: 17 residues. In nucleotides, the CDR3 is TGTGCCAGCAGCTCAAGGGGAGGGGGCGCGAACACCGGGGAGCTGTTTTTT. Residues: CASSSRGGGANTGELFF.

The rearrangement links TRBV7-9 to TRBJ2-7; tentative D call: TRBD1 (6 bases). This CDR3 contains 16 residues. CDR1 is SEHNR and CDR2 is FQNEAQ in the germline V gene (reference sequence). Deletions cut 5 bases from V and 0 bases from J, with 17 bases between. For the CDR3, the DNA is TGTGCCAGCAGCACAACGACAGGACCAAGCTCCTACGAGCAGTACTTC. Translation gives CASSTTTGPSSYEQYF.

The sample holds a few counts of this clonotype. V is TRBV5-1 and J is TRBJ2-7; 9 positions match TRBD2. The CDR3 covers 16 residues. Germline loops: CDR1 SGHRS, CDR2 YFSETQ. J gave up 0 bases and V 3 bases, and 7 bases lay outside the gene matches. The CDR3 nucleotides read TGCGCCAGCAGCTCGACTAGCGGAGGGATCTCCTACGAGCAGTACTTC. It codes for CASSSTSGGISYEQYF.

The table lists this clonotype with a few counts. The rearrangement links TRBV20-1 to TRBJ2-5, with 12 bases identical to TRBD2. With the DNA end fitting TRBJ2-7 better, the J assignment may be wrong. Per the germline V gene, CDR1 is DFQATT and CDR2 is SNEGSKA (reference sequence). The length of the CDR3 is 14 residues. The CDR3 nucleotides are TGCAGTGCCACGACTAGCGGGAGAGGGGCCGAGCAGTACTTC. This encodes CSATTSGRGAEQYF.

The V call is TRBV12-3 or TRBV12-4, the J call TRBJ2-2; 7 nucleotides match TRBD2. This CDR3 contains 15 residues. The V gene end was trimmed by 3 bases and the J gene end by 6 bases; junction bases not matched to a gene: 7. CDR3 DNA: TGTGCCAGCAGTTTTGAGGGAGGGCACGCCGGGGAGCTGTTTTTT. Translating it yields CASSFEGGHAGELFF.

The CDR3 DNA reads TGCGCCAGCAGCTTGGAAGTGCGAGGGACCTTTTCGACCGGGGAGCTGTTTTTT. This encodes CASSLEVRGTFSTGELFF. The chain couples TRBV5-1 to TRBJ2-2, with D possibly called TRBD1 or TRBD2 (5 bases each). The germline CDR1 and CDR2 sequences are SGHRS and YFSETQ. This CDR3 has 18 residues. V was shortened by 0 bases and J by 5 bases, with 20 bases between the two germline ends.

This clonotype was recorded a few times. The V gene is TRBV7-9, the J gene TRBJ1-2, with 8 bases fitting TRBD1. Germline CDR1 SEHNR, CDR2 FQNEAQ (reference sequence). V gave up 3 bases and J gave up 3 bases; unmatched junction bases: 9. This CDR3 is 16 amino acids long. The CDR3 DNA sequence: TGTGCCAGCAGCTTGGACCGGGACAGGTCCCACTATGGCTACACCTTC. It specifies CASSLDRDRSHYGYTF.

This clonotype was found a few times. The chain carries TRBV29-1 and TRBJ2-1; D gene ambiguous. Trimming left V 2 bases short and J 4 bases short, with 6 bases between. The CDR3 is 12 amino acids. In germline, CDR1 is SQVTM, CDR2 ANQGSEA. The CDR3 DNA reads TGCAGCGTTGAAATCGGGTACAATGAGCAGTTCTTC. It specifies CSVEIGYNEQFF.

This clonotype was observed a few times. The CDR3 sequence is CASSQGTDSREQYF. The CDR3 region has the DNA TGTGCCAGCAGCCAAGGGACAGATTCGCGTGAGCAGTACTTC. The genes are TRBV3-1 and TRBJ2-7; D possibly corresponds to TRBD1 (6 bases). Germline V CDR1 and CDR2: LGHDT, YNNKEL (reference sequence). The CDR3 contains 14 residues. V was cut by 1 base and J by 7 bases, with 14 bases left in between.

The chain joins TRBV6-1 to TRBJ2-6; perhaps TRBD2 as D (5 bases). The CDR3 runs to 15 residues. The ends were cut back, 2 bases at V and 3 bases at J, with 8 bases in the middle. Germline-derived CDR1 and CDR2 are MNHNS and SASEGT. CDR3 nucleotides: TGTGCCAGCAGTGAACCCCGGGATGGGGCCAACGTCCTGACTTTC. Translation: CASSEPRDGANVLTF.